The 14 T cell receptor beta chains below all came from one sample that was sequenced in a study of T-cell reconstitution after alpha-beta-depleted transplantation in children. Unique molecular identifiers were incorporated into the prepared TCRbeta library. TCRdb re-called the PCR reads through MiXCR, storing one row per CDR3 protein. This sample has a few hundred thousand distinct CDR3 sequences, with roughly 20% found just once. Sequenced here: PBMCs from the stem cell graft donor, sampled from the stem cell graft. Source of these receptors: a human donor who donated a stem cell graft to a child with acute myeloid leukemia.

This clonotype was seen a handful of times. The chain has TRBV20-1 and TRBJ2-3, with a tentative D call TRBD2 (5 bases). Germline V gives CDR1 DFQATT, CDR2 SNEGSKA (reference sequence). The CDR3 extends over 14 amino acids. V lost 6 bases and J lost 5, with 18 bases in between. This CDR3 is CSADACRGEDTQYF. The CDR3 coding sequence is TGCAGTGCCGACGCCTGTCGGGGAGAAGATACGCAGTATTTT.

This clonotype appeared a few times. The chain employs TRBV5-1 and TRBJ2-7, with unresolved D. This CDR3 has 14 amino acids. The germline V gene encodes CDR1 SGHRS and CDR2 YFSETQ. The V end lost 7 bases, the J end lost 6 bases, and 20 bases lay between the germline ends. The CDR3 nucleotides read TGCGCCAGCCGCTCTGGGCCATCGATGGGCGAGCAGTACTTC. Translating gives CASRSGPSMGEQYF.

This clonotype was seen a few times. The CDR3 nucleotides read TGTGCCAGCAGAGCGGGACTAGCGGCCAATGAGCAGTTCTTC. Encoded protein: CASRAGLAANEQFF. This rearrangement joins TRBV4-2 to TRBJ2-1; 11 bases line up with TRBD2. The germline V gene encodes CDR1 LGHNA and CDR2 YNFKEQ. After removal of 6 bases from V and 6 bases from J, the junction contained 4 bases not matched to a gene. The CDR3 is 14 amino acids.

This clonotype has a count of ten or more. This chain uses TRBV20-1 with TRBJ2-3; D is unclear. Germline V gives CDR1 DFQATT, CDR2 SNEGSKA (reference sequence). Trimming removed 0 bases at V and 2 bases at J, with 6 bases between. This CDR3 has 13 amino acids. The CDR3 coding sequence is TGCAGTGCTAGAGACGTGACCACAGATACGCAGTATTTT. Its protein product is CSARDVTTDTQYF.

This clonotype was recorded many times. The CDR3 nucleotides are TGTGCCAGCAGTTTGTGGGGAGGGATAGATACGCAGTATTTT. This codes for CASSLWGGIDTQYF. The gene calls are TRBV12-3 or TRBV12-4 and TRBJ2-3; 7 bases align to TRBD2. The CDR3 has 14 residues. V shed 3 bases, J shed 5 bases, and the junction held 5 bases outside the gene matches.

As to this clonotype: The junction does not match germline at one end; this may be a read error. This chain joins TRBV20-1 and TRBJ2-4; 7 bases match TRBD2. The germline V gene encodes CDR1 DFQATT and CDR2 SNEGSKA (reference sequence). The CDR3 is 15 amino acids. The CDR3 loop reads CCARGLGGGKNIQYF. The CDR3 DNA is TGCTGTGCTAGAGGTTTGGGGGGGGGCAAAAACATTCAGTACTTC.

This chain uses TRBV12-3 or TRBV12-4 with TRBJ2-1; tentative D call: TRBD2 (5 bases). Trimming removed 8 bases from V and 9 bases from J, with 23 bases in between. The CDR3 is 15 residues long. The CDR3 nucleotides read TGTGCCAGCTCCCCTAGGACGGGCCTAAGCGGTGAGCAGTTCTTC. Encoded protein: CASSPRTGLSGEQFF.

This clonotype occurred a few times. The chain joins TRBV5-1 to TRBJ1-1, with 8 bases matching TRBD1. CDR3 length: 17 amino acids. The J segment lost 1 base and the V segment lost 5 bases, leaving 13 bases of the junction unmatched. Per germline, CDR1 SGHRS and CDR2 YFSETQ. The CDR3 DNA follows: TGCGCCAGCAGACGTGGACAGGGCGCCTTACAGAACACTGAAGCTTTCTTT. This codes for CASRRGQGALQNTEAFF.

This clonotype has a handful of counts. This sequence joins TRBV6-5 and TRBJ2-1, with D perhaps TRBD2 (6 bases). The CDR3 runs to 11 residues. From germline, CDR1 is MNHEY and CDR2 SVGAGI. V was pared by 8 bases and J by 10 bases, with 12 bases between. CDR3 residues: CASGGEHEQFF. The CDR3 bases are TGTGCCAGCGGCGGGGAGCACGAGCAGTTCTTC.

This clonotype was detected many times. This chain connects TRBV5-1 to TRBJ2-1, with D uncertain. The CDR3 loop spans 13 amino acids. V was cut by 1 base and J by 6 bases, with 8 bases left in between. Germline assignment: CDR1 SGHRS and CDR2 YFSETQ. CDR3 region: CASSLTTTNEQFF. The DNA of the CDR3 is TGCGCCAGCAGCTTGACTACAACCAATGAGCAGTTCTTC.

This clonotype was counted between two and nine times. V and J are TRBV5-1 and TRBJ2-3; 10 nucleotides match TRBD1. V gave up 6 bases and J gave up 3 bases; unmatched junction bases: 4. Germline values: CDR1 SGHRS, CDR2 YFSETQ. The CDR3 has 14 residues. CDR3: CASTPGQGTDTQYF. In DNA, the CDR3 is TGCGCCAGCACACCGGGACAGGGGACAGATACGCAGTATTTT.

This chain links TRBV11-2 with TRBJ2-5; D is unresolved. Between the trimmed V and J ends, which lost 1 base and 1 base, there was a span of 10 bases. CDR1 is SGHAT and CDR2 is FQNNGV in the germline V gene. The CDR3 contains 15 residues. The DNA for the CDR3 is TGTGCCAGCAGCTTAGGAGTTCTCCGCCAAGAGACCCAGTACTTC. Protein: CASSLGVLRQETQYF. Full variable domain (missing parts from reference TRBV11-2 and TRBJ2-5): EAGVAQSPRYKIIEKRQSVAFWCNPISGHATLYWYQQILGQGPKLLIQFQNNGVVDDSQLPKDRFSAERLKGVDSTLKIQPAKLEDSAVYLCASSLGVLRQETQYFGPGTRLLVL.

Only a few counts were recorded for this clonotype. This chain uses TRBV25-1 with TRBJ1-1; D not certain. The CDR3 is 15 amino acids. Trimming removed 10 bases at V and 3 bases at J, with 21 bases between. Germline V gives CDR1 MGHDK, CDR2 SYGVNS. The CDR3 spells CATSFPGGGDTEAFF. In nucleotides, the CDR3 is TGTGCCACCTCTTTCCCAGGAGGCGGGGACACTGAAGCTTTCTTT.

This clonotype was recorded many times. This chain uses TRBV12-3 or TRBV12-4 with TRBJ2-3; a weak D match, TRBD1 (6 bases). V lost 1 base, J lost 8 bases, and 13 bases lay in between. The CDR3 contains 14 residues. The CDR3 sequence is CASSLGQGLGTQYF. The CDR3 coding sequence is TGTGCCAGCAGTTTAGGGCAGGGGCTAGGTACGCAGTATTTT.